Below, 25 T cell receptor beta chains from the same sample are listed, as sequenced in a study of T cells after yellow fever vaccination. TCRdb itself ran the 5' RACE reads through MiXCR, one entry per CDR3 protein. The sample yields around 360,000 distinct CDR3 sequences, approximately 10% seen once. The specimen comprised PBMCs, sampled on the day of the first yellow fever vaccination. The receptors were gathered from a man aged 18 to 29 who received the YFV17D yellow fever vaccine.

J is TRBJ1-4 and V is TRBV4-3, with D possibly TRBD1 on 5 matching bases. Germline V lookup: CDR1 LGHNA, CDR2 YSLEER. Trimming pared 0 bases from V and 10 bases from J, leaving 18 bases between. The CDR3 spans 16 residues. The CDR3 is CASSQDFTGGNRKLFF. The CDR3 DNA reads TGCGCCAGCAGCCAAGATTTCACAGGAGGTAATCGAAAACTGTTTTTT.

The chain carries TRBV20-1 and TRBJ1-5; tentatively, D is TRBD1 (5 bases). CDR3 length: 15 residues. The V gene lost 3 bases and the J gene lost 3 bases, with 15 bases spanning the gap. Germline V lookup: CDR1 DFQATT, CDR2 SNEGSKA (reference sequence). In DNA, the CDR3 is TGCAGTGCTAGGGAAGGAGAACAGGACAATCAGCCCCAGCATTTT. This translates into CSAREGEQDNQPQHF.

This clonotype was observed at least ten times. The genes are TRBV12-3 or TRBV12-4 and TRBJ2-5; TRBD1 might be the D (5 bases). This CDR3 is 14 amino acids long. Trimming pared 5 bases from V and 2 bases from J, leaving 12 bases between. The CDR3 DNA is TGTGCCAGCAGTGCCCCAGGGTCTCAAGAGACCCAGTACTTC. Translating gives CASSAPGSQETQYF.

The chain uses TRBV4-1 and TRBJ2-7; the D gene could be TRBD1 or TRBD2 (5 bases each). V gave up 0 bases and J gave up 4 bases, with 10 bases separating them. The CDR3 totals 14 residues. The germline V gene has CDR1 MGHRA and CDR2 YSYEKL. The CDR3 bases are TGCGCCAGCAGCCAAGATCGGGGCAGATACGAGCAGTACTTC. Translated: CASSQDRGRYEQYF.

This clonotype was seen more than once but under ten times. The chain has TRBV7-8 and TRBJ2-6; D gene ambiguous. The CDR3 has 13 residues. Trimming cost V 8 bases and J 0 bases, with 5 bases left between them. Per the germline V gene, CDR1 is SGHVS and CDR2 is FQNEAQ. In nucleotides, the CDR3 is TGTGCCAGCGCTATCTCTGGGGCCAACGTCCTGACTTTC. It specifies CASAISGANVLTF.

The rearrangement uses TRBV6-5 and TRBJ1-3; D unclear. V was cut by 0 bases and J by 0 bases, with 6 bases left in between. The CDR3 has 15 residues. CDR1 and CDR2 from the germline V gene are MNHEY and SVGAGI. The CDR3 DNA reads TGTGCCAGCAGTTACTCAGCGGTCTCTGGAAACACCATATATTTT. It encodes CASSYSAVSGNTIYF.

This clonotype was seen a few times. The J gene is TRBJ2-3, the V gene TRBV11-2, with D perhaps being TRBD1 or TRBD2 (5 bases each). Germline loops: CDR1 SGHAT, CDR2 FQNNGV. Deletions cut 1 base from V and 7 bases from J, with 6 bases between. This CDR3 has 12 amino acids. CDR3 coding DNA: TGTGCCAGCAGCTTAGGGGGGTATACGCAGTATTTT. This encodes CASSLGGYTQYF.

This clonotype was observed a handful of times. This chain uses TRBV7-9 with TRBJ2-1; D gene ambiguous. V was cut by 5 bases and J by 12 bases, with 20 bases left in between. Germline values: CDR1 SEHNR, CDR2 FQNEAQ (reference sequence). The CDR3 contains 14 residues. The CDR3 bases are TGTGCCAGCAGCCCCCCCGGGCCTCTCCGTGGGCAGTTCTTC. It encodes CASSPPGPLRGQFF.

This clonotype was detected only a few times. This chain uses TRBV6-5 with TRBJ2-5; D possibly corresponds to TRBD2 (6 bases). The CDR3 is 12 amino acids. Trimming removed 7 bases at V and 2 bases at J, with 8 bases between. Germline V gene data show CDR1 as MNHEY and CDR2 as SVGAGI. The CDR3 DNA sequence: TGTGCCAGCACGGGGGATCAAGAGACCCAGTACTTC. It encodes CASTGDQETQYF.

J is TRBJ2-1 and V is TRBV9, with D unresolved. Trimming stripped 0 bases from V and 8 bases from J, with 6 bases between. The V gene's germline CDR1 is SGDLS and CDR2 YYNGEE. CDR3 length: 12 amino acids. CDR3 region: CASSVVSHEQFF. Written as DNA, the CDR3 is TGTGCCAGCAGCGTAGTGAGCCATGAGCAGTTCTTC.

This clonotype was seen repeatedly, ten times or more. V gene TRBV7-2 combines with J gene TRBJ2-1; 8 positions agree with TRBD2. There are 14 residues in the CDR3. V trimming: 3 bases; J trimming: 7 bases; junction bases outside the gene matches: 5. Germline V CDR1 and CDR2: SGHTA, FQGNSA. CDR3 DNA: TGTGCCAGCAGCTTTTGGGCGGGGGGAAATGAGCAGTTCTTC. Its translation: CASSFWAGGNEQFF.

The rearrangement uses TRBV10-3 and TRBJ1-2; TRBD1 matches 11 bases. The trim removed 8 bases at V and 6 bases at J, leaving 14 bases unmatched. The CDR3 covers 16 residues. Per the germline V gene, CDR1 is ENHRY and CDR2 is SYGVKD. The CDR3 sequence: CAIRLAGTGGKHGYTF. The CDR3 DNA is TGTGCCATCCGGCTCGCCGGGACAGGGGGAAAGCATGGCTACACCTTC.

The chain uses TRBV4-1 and TRBJ1-4; D gene uncertain. The CDR3 has 17 amino acids. V was clipped by 0 bases and J by 4 bases, with 15 bases between them. Germline V gene lookup returns CDR1 MGHRA and CDR2 YSYEKL. The CDR3 sequence: CASSQDQRTALNEKLFF. The CDR3 DNA is TGCGCCAGCAGCCAAGACCAAAGGACCGCGCTTAATGAAAAACTGTTTTTT.

This clonotype was seen only a few times. V and J are TRBV7-2 and TRBJ2-3, with 7 bases matching TRBD2. The germline CDR1 and CDR2 sequences are SGHTA and FQGNSA. V dropped 3 bases and J dropped 1; count of bases not matched to a gene: 7. The CDR3 contains 16 residues. Here the CDR3 DNA reads TGTGCCAGCAGCTTGACTAGCTACGAGGGCACAGATACGCAGTATTTT. Translation gives CASSLTSYEGTDTQYF.

This clonotype has just a few counts. The J gene is TRBJ2-3, the V gene TRBV25-1, with 8 bases matching TRBD1. The germline V gene has CDR1 MGHDK and CDR2 SYGVNS. This CDR3 is built from 17 residues. The J segment lost 0 bases and the V segment lost 5 bases, leaving 10 bases of the junction unmatched. The CDR3 sequence is CASSKRTGRTSTDTQYF. CDR3 bases: TGTGCCAGCAGTAAACGGACAGGGAGAACTAGCACAGATACGCAGTATTTT.

This clonotype was observed a single time. The genes are TRBV10-3 and TRBJ2-5; 7 nucleotides align to TRBD1. Per germline, CDR1 ENHRY and CDR2 SYGVKD. J gave up 1 base and V 5 bases, and 1 base lay outside the gene matches. The CDR3 extends over 13 amino acids. CDR3 region: CAISRDSQETQYF. As DNA, the CDR3 is TGTGCCATCAGTCGGGACAGCCAAGAGACCCAGTACTTC.

Note on this clonotype: An end of the junction does not agree with germline; a read error may underlie this. J is TRBJ2-2 and V is TRBV14; D not certain. CDR3 length: 16 residues. Germline CDR1 reads SGHDN; CDR2 reads FVKESK. The DNA of the CDR3 is TGTCCCAGCAGCCGGGCGCGTTTGGGGAATACCGGGGAGCTGTTTTTT. Its protein is CPSSRARLGNTGELFF.

The CDR3 DNA reads as TGTGCCAGCAGGCCGGCAGGGGTGGGATATGAAAAACTGTTTTTT. Protein sequence: CASRPAGVGYEKLFF. The chain uses TRBV27 and TRBJ1-4, with a possible D match to TRBD1 (6 bases). From germline, CDR1 is MNHEY and CDR2 SMNVEV (reference sequence). The ends were cut back, 6 bases at V and 6 bases at J, with 17 bases in the middle. This CDR3 is 15 amino acids long. The variable domain in full, with the rest retrieved from reference TRBV27 and TRBJ1-4, is EAQVTQNPRYLITVTGKKLTVTCSQNMNHEYMSWYRQDPGLGLRQIYYSMNVEVTDKGDVPEGYKVSRKEKRNFPLILESPSPNQTSLYFCASRPAGVGYEKLFFGSGTQLSVL.

This clonotype was recorded a few times. V usage is TRBV4-3 and J usage is TRBJ1-5; D unresolved. Germline V gives CDR1 LGHNA, CDR2 YSLEER. The V gene lost 0 bases and the J gene lost 4 bases, with 10 bases spanning the gap. The CDR3 totals 15 residues. The CDR3 DNA reads TGCGCCAGCAGCCAAGAGGAAGGACCTAATCAGCCCCAGCATTTT. Translated, it gives CASSQEEGPNQPQHF.

The chain employs TRBV7-2 and TRBJ2-1, with TRBD2 identical over 10 bases. V trimming: 0 bases; J trimming: 6 bases; junction bases outside the gene matches: 5. CDR3 length: 16 residues. Per germline, CDR1 SGHTA and CDR2 FQGNSA. In DNA, the CDR3 is TGTGCCAGCAGCTTAGCCCCCCAGCGGGGGGGCAATGAGCAGTTCTTC. It translates to CASSLAPQRGGNEQFF.

V is TRBV6-5 and J is TRBJ2-5; 9 nucleotides agree with TRBD2. V shed 0 bases and J 5 bases; nucleotides not matched to a gene: 7. CDR1 is MNHEY, CDR2 SVGAGI, per germline. The CDR3 extends over 16 amino acids. This chain's CDR3 is CASSYSIGGGAETQYF. DNA of the CDR3: TGTGCCAGCAGTTACTCGATCGGCGGGGGGGCCGAGACCCAGTACTTC.

Ten or more counts support this clonotype. The rearrangement links TRBV15 to TRBJ2-5, with D hard to call. The CDR3 has 13 amino acids. V was pared by 1 base and J by 3 bases, with 6 bases between. Germline V lookup: CDR1 LNHNV, CDR2 YYDKDF (reference sequence). The CDR3 here is CATSRGGEETQYF. The CDR3 DNA reads as TGTGCCACCAGCAGAGGTGGCGAAGAGACCCAGTACTTC. Full variable domain (outside the CDR3, taken from reference TRBV15 and TRBJ2-5): DAMVIQNPRYQVTQFGKPVTLSCSQTLNHNVMYWYQQKSSQAPKLLFHYYDKDFNNEADTPDNFQSRRPNTSFCFLDIRSPGLGDTAMYLCATSRGGEETQYFGPGTRLLVL.

The chain carries TRBV5-1 and TRBJ2-7; D is unclear. V was clipped by 0 bases and J by 4 bases, with 11 bases between them. The V gene's germline CDR1 is SGHRS and CDR2 YFSETQ. This CDR3 has 14 residues. CDR3 DNA sequence: TGCGCCAGCAGCTTGGTCCCAGAGATGTACGAGCAGTACGTC. It codes for CASSLVPEMYEQYV.

This clonotype was picked up many times. This chain connects TRBV10-2 to TRBJ2-3, with 9 bases lining up with TRBD1. Germline V gene data show CDR1 as WSHSY and CDR2 as SAAADI. The CDR3 consists of 15 residues. The V segment lost 6 bases and the J segment 1 base; nucleotides outside the gene matches: 5. DNA for the CDR3: TGCGCCAGCAGACAACAGGGGGCTGGCACAGATACGCAGTATTTT. It translates to CASRQQGAGTDTQYF.

This chain uses TRBV6-5 with TRBJ2-5; no definite D call. With 6 bases removed from V and 5 bases from J, the gap between germline ends came to 13 bases. The CDR3 contains 13 residues. Germline CDR1 reads MNHEY; CDR2 reads SVGAGI. The CDR3 DNA follows: TGTGCCAGCAGCTACGGCCTCTCCGAGACCCAGTACTTC. Its translation: CASSYGLSETQYF.